Listed below are T cell receptor beta chains from one sample, sequenced in a study of response to subunit inactivated influenza vaccine. Each CDR3 protein gets one entry after TCRdb re-called the RT-PCR reads with MiXCR. Of around 570,000 distinct CDR3 sequences in the sample, 10% to 12% were seen once. The same data also went into a second study, on T cells expressing NK-cell markers.

The source was PBMCs from blood, collected on the day of vaccination. The origin of the receptors is a man aged 45-60 years who received an inactivated influenza vaccine. The CDR3 runs from the conserved cysteine through the conserved F or W. A D gene is named only where the DNA matches it firmly. Clone size is stated in some rows and not others, as once, few, many or a class when expanded.

clone_size	d_call	v_call	j_call	cdr3_nt	cdr3_aa
-	-	TRBV7-2	TRBJ2-7	TGTGCCAGCAGCTTAGGACCGGCCCAATCCTACGAGCAGTACTTC	CASSLGPAQSYEQYF
many	TRBD1	TRBV12-3/TRBV12-4	TRBJ2-7	TGTGCCAGCAGCATGGGACAGGGCTCCTACGAGCAGTACTTC	CASSMGQGSYEQYF
-	-	TRBV29-1	TRBJ2-7	TGCAGCGTTGTCCCTACCGGGTACGAGCAGTACTTC	CSVVPTGYEQYF
few	TRBD2	TRBV29-1	TRBJ2-1	TGCAGCGTGCACGGGGGGGAGGGATACAATGAGCAGTTCTTC	CSVHGGEGYNEQFF
-	TRBD2	TRBV10-3	TRBJ2-3	TGTGCCATCAGCCCAAATAGCGGGGGGAGCACAGATACGCAGTATTTT	CAISPNSGGSTDTQYF
few	-	TRBV4-2	TRBJ2-2	TGTGCCAGCAGGATGGGGACCGGGGAGCTGTTTTTT	CASRMGTGELFF
few	TRBD1	TRBV29-1	TRBJ2-7	TGCAGCGCCGTAACAGGGGTCGAGCAGTACTTC	CSAVTGVEQYF
few	-	TRBV11-1	TRBJ2-2	TGTGCCAGCAGCTCAGGACTAACCGGGGAGCTGTTTTTT	CASSSGLTGELFF
-	TRBD1	TRBV28	TRBJ2-7	TGTGCCAGTCAGACGGGACAGGGCGGAGAGCAGTACTTC	CASQTGQGGEQYF
few	-	TRBV4-1	TRBJ2-2	TGCGCCAGCAGCCAAGTAAGGGGGGGCTACGCCGGGGAGCTGTTTTTT	CASSQVRGGYAGELFF
few	-	TRBV20-1	TRBJ1-5	TGCAGTGCTAGAGATCGGCCGGGGGGAGCCCATCAGCCCCAGCATTTT	CSARDRPGGAHQPQHF
few	-	TRBV6-6	TRBJ1-5	TGTGCCAGCAGTTATCCGGGCTATCAGCCCCAGCATTTT	CASSYPGYQPQHF
-	-	TRBV19	TRBJ1-1	TGTGCCAGTAGTATATACCCCCCGGGGGGGAACACTGAAGCTTTCTTT	CASSIYPPGGNTEAFF
few	-	TRBV20-1	TRBJ2-2	TGCAGTGCTAGCCAAGGAACCGGGGAGCTGTTTTTT	CSASQGTGELFF
-	TRBD2	TRBV11-2	TRBJ2-1	TGTGCCAGCAGCTTAGGCCCCGGTTATCGGGGGGAGTACAATGAGCAGTTCTTC	CASSLGPGYRGEYNEQFF
-	TRBD1	TRBV7-8	TRBJ1-4	TGTGCCAGCAGCTATCAGGGGGGCAGGGTGAATGAAAAACTGTTTTTT	CASSYQGGRVNEKLFF
-	-	TRBV7-8	TRBJ2-2	TGTGCCAGCAGCTTGATTAAGAACACCGGGGAGCTGTTTTTT	CASSLIKNTGELFF
-	TRBD2	TRBV12-3/TRBV12-4	TRBJ2-7	TGTGCCAGCAGGAGGACTAGCGGGAGGAACCACGAGCAGTACTTC	CASRRTSGRNHEQYF
-	TRBD2	TRBV4-1	TRBJ2-3	TGCGCCAGCAGCCAAACTAGCGTGGGTTATATACCCACAGATACGCAGTATTTT	CASSQTSVGYIPTDTQYF
many	TRBD2	TRBV20-1	TRBJ2-3	TGCAGTGCTAGAGATCTCTTAGCGGGGGGGCCTCATACGCAGTATTTT	CSARDLLAGGPHTQYF
-	-	TRBV9	TRBJ2-3	TGTGCCAGCAGCCCGACACAGAGCACAGATACGCAGTATTTT	CASSPTQSTDTQYF
-	-	TRBV12-3/TRBV12-4	TRBJ2-1	TGTGCCAGCAGTTTAAGCGCGACGTTCTTC	CASSLSATFF
-	-	TRBV30	TRBJ1-5	TGTGCCTGGAGTGAAGGGATATATAGCAATCAGCCCCAGCATTTT	CAWSEGIYSNQPQHF
-	-	TRBV7-9	TRBJ2-7	TGTGCCAGCAGCTTAGCTCTCGTGACCACTCCCTACGAGCAGTACTTC	CASSLALVTTPYEQYF